Listed below are T cell receptor beta chains from one sample, sequenced in a study of blood T cell repertoires in COVID-19. The repertoire was sequenced with immunoSEQ multiplex PCR; TCRdb's copy has only in-frame clones and lacks some. The table includes roughly 120,000 clones, less than 80% detected once. Sequenced sample: peripheral blood. The source is a man aged 45-65 years with acute or convalescent COVID-19. Each CDR3 is given with its conserved first and last residue. The D gene is left open where the match is weak. The size field is filled for only some rows; it gives once, few, many or a size class.

v_gene: TRBV14
abundance: -
j_gene: TRBJ1-3
d_gene: -
len: 15
CDR3aa: CASSQGLHSGNTIYF
CDR3nt: TGTGCCAGCAGCCAAGGACTCCACTCTGGAAACACCATATATTTT

v_gene: TRBV9
abundance: -
j_gene: TRBJ2-1
d_gene: -
len: 16
CDR3aa: CASSVAAASSYNEQFF
CDR3nt: TGTGCCAGCAGCGTAGCAGCGGCCAGCTCCTACAATGAGCAGTTCTTC

v_gene: TRBV27
abundance: -
j_gene: TRBJ1-5
d_gene: TRBD1
len: 16
CDR3aa: CASSPQGQGANQPQHF
CDR3nt: TGTGCCAGCAGTCCTCAGGGACAGGGGGCAAATCAGCCCCAGCATTTT

v_gene: TRBV2
abundance: -
j_gene: TRBJ1-5
d_gene: -
len: 14
CDR3aa: CASSVGYSNQPQHF
CDR3nt: TGTGCCAGCAGTGTCGGGTATAGCAATCAGCCCCAGCATTTT

v_gene: TRBV28
abundance: few
j_gene: TRBJ2-7
d_gene: TRBD2
len: 14
CDR3aa: CASSLPLAVYEQYF
CDR3nt: TGTGCCAGCAGTTTACCCCTAGCGGTCTACGAGCAGTACTTC

v_gene: TRBV5-1
abundance: -
j_gene: TRBJ1-2
d_gene: -
len: 14
CDR3aa: CASSLTGGNYGYTF
CDR3nt: TGCGCCAGCAGCTTAACCGGGGGTAACTATGGCTACACCTTC

v_gene: TRBV30
abundance: -
j_gene: TRBJ2-1
d_gene: TRBD2
len: 16
CDR3aa: CAWSFHRTSGGNEQFF
CDR3nt: TGTGCCTGGAGTTTCCACCGGACTAGCGGGGGGAATGAGCAGTTCTTC

v_gene: TRBV29-1
abundance: once
j_gene: TRBJ2-7
d_gene: -
len: 15
CDR3aa: CSVEGPGLGRNEQYF
CDR3nt: TGCAGCGTTGAGGGGCCGGGTCTCGGCCGCAACGAGCAGTACTTC

v_gene: TRBV6-5
abundance: once
j_gene: TRBJ2-5
d_gene: -
len: 14
CDR3aa: CASSAGRERETQYF
CDR3nt: TGTGCCAGCTCGGCGGGCAGAGAGAGAGAGACCCAGTACTTC

v_gene: TRBV4-1
abundance: few
j_gene: TRBJ2-5
d_gene: -
len: 16
CDR3aa: CASSQETAGHSETQYF
CDR3nt: TGCGCCAGCAGCCAAGAAACAGCGGGCCACTCAGAGACCCAGTACTTC

v_gene: TRBV7-9
abundance: few
j_gene: TRBJ1-5
d_gene: -
len: 13
CDR3aa: CASSYRDYQPQHF
CDR3nt: TGTGCCAGCAGCTACCGAGATTATCAGCCCCAGCATTTT

v_gene: TRBV19
abundance: once
j_gene: TRBJ2-1
d_gene: -
len: 14
CDR3aa: CASSMRGQGGEQFF
CDR3nt: TGTGCCAGTAGTATGCGTGGTCAGGGAGGTGAGCAGTTCTTC

v_gene: TRBV2
abundance: -
j_gene: TRBJ2-7
d_gene: TRBD1
len: 15
CDR3aa: CASSRSQGAKSEQYF
CDR3nt: TGTGCCAGCAGTCGGTCACAGGGGGCAAAAAGCGAGCAGTACTTC

v_gene: TRBV5-4
abundance: few
j_gene: TRBJ2-1
d_gene: -
len: 13
CDR3aa: CATGDFSYNEQFF
CDR3nt: TGTGCTACAGGGGACTTTTCCTACAATGAGCAGTTCTTC

v_gene: TRBV19
abundance: -
j_gene: TRBJ1-2
d_gene: TRBD1
len: 13
CDR3aa: CASRWTGGIGYTF
CDR3nt: TGTGCCAGTAGATGGACAGGGGGGATTGGCTACACCTTC

v_gene: TRBV6-5
abundance: -
j_gene: TRBJ1-6
d_gene: -
len: 14
CDR3aa: CASTRGNLGSPLHF
CDR3nt: TGTGCCAGCACTAGAGGAAATCTAGGATCACCCCTCCACTTT

v_gene: TRBV28
abundance: -
j_gene: TRBJ2-1
d_gene: TRBD2
len: 14
CDR3aa: CASTLVGGANEQFF
CDR3nt: TGTGCCAGCACCCTAGTCGGGGGGGCCAATGAGCAGTTCTTC

v_gene: TRBV2
abundance: -
j_gene: TRBJ1-1
d_gene: TRBD1
len: 17
CDR3aa: CASSEGIPGTGATEAFF
CDR3nt: TGTGCCAGCAGTGAAGGAATTCCCGGGACAGGGGCCACTGAAGCTTTCTTT

v_gene: TRBV7-9
abundance: -
j_gene: TRBJ1-2
d_gene: -
len: 15
CDR3aa: CASSSGLRTMGGYTF
CDR3nt: TGTGCCAGCAGCTCAGGGCTTCGGACAATGGGTGGCTACACCTTC

v_gene: TRBV7-3
abundance: -
j_gene: TRBJ2-1
d_gene: TRBD2
len: 17
CDR3aa: CASSLNAGGPIYNEQFF
CDR3nt: TGTGCCAGCAGCTTAAACGCGGGAGGGCCTATCTACAATGAGCAGTTCTTC